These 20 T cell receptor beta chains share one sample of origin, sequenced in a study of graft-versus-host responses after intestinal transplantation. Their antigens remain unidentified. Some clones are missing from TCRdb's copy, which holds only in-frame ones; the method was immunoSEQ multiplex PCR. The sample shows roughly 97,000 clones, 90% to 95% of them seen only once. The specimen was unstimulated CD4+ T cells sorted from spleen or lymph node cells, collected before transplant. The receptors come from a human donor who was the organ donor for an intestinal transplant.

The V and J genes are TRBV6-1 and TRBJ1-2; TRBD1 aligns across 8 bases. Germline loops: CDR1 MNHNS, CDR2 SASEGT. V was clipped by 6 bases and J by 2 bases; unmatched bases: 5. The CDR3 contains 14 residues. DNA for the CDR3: TGTGCCAGCAGCGTGGGACAGGCGAACTATGGCTACACCTTC. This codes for CASSVGQANYGYTF.

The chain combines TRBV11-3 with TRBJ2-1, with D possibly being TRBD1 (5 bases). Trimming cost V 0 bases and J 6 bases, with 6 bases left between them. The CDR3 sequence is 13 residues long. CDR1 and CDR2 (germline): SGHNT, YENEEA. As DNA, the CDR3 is TGTGCCAGCAGCTTAGATCAGGGCAATGAGCAGTTCTTC. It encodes CASSLDQGNEQFF.

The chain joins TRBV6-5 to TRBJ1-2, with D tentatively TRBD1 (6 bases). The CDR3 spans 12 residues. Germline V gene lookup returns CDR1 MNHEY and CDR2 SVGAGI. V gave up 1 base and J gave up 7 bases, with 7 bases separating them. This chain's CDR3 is CASSYWGLGYTF. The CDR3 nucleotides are TGTGCCAGCAGTTACTGGGGGCTTGGCTACACCTTC.

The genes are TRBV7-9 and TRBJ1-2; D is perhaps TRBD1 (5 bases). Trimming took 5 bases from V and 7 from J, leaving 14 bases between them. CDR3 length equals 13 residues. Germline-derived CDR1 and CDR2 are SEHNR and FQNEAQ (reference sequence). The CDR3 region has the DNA TGTGCCAGCAGCCCAGACTCGGGGGGTGGCTACACCTTC. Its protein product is CASSPDSGGGYTF.

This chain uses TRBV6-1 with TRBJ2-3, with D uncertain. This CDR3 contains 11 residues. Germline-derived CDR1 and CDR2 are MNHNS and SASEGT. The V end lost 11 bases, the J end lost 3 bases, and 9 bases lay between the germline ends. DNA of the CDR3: TGTGCCGCCAGGTTAACAGATACGCAGTATTTT. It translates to CAARLTDTQYF.

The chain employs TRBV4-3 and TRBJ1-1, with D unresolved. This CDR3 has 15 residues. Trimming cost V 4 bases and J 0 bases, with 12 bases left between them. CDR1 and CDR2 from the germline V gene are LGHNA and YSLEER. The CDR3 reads CASSLDAGMNTEAFF. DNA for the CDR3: TGCGCCAGCAGCCTAGATGCGGGCATGAACACTGAAGCTTTCTTT.

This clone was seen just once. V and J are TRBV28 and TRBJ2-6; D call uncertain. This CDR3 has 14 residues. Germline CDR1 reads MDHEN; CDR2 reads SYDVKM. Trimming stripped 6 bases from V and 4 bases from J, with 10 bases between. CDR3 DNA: TGTGCCAGCAGCACGAGTACCGGGGCCAACGTCCTGACTTTC. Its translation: CASSTSTGANVLTF.

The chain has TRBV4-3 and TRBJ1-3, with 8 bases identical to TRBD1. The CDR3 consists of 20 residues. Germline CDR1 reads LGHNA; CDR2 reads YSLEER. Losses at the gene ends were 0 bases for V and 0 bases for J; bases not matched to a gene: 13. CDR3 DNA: TGCGCCAGCAGCCAAGAATCCGCCCGGGACAGGATTAGCTCTGGAAACACCATATATTTT. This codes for CASSQESARDRISSGNTIYF.

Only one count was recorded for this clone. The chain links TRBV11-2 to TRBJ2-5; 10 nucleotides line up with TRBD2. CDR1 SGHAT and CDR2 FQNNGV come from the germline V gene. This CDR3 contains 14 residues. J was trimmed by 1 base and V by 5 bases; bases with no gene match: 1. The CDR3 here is CASSIAGGQETQYF. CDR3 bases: TGTGCCAGCAGCATAGCGGGGGGCCAAGAGACCCAGTACTTC.

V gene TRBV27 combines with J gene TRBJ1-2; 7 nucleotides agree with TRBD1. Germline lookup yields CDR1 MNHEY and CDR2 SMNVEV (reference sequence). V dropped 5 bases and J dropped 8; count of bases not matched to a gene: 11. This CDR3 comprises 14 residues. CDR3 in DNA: TGTGCCAGCAGTGTGGACAGGATCTCGGGGGGCTACACCTTC. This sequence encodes CASSVDRISGGYTF.

CDR3 loop: CASSLPRQGFMNTEAFF. The DNA of the CDR3 is TGTGCCAGCAGTTTACCTCGACAGGGATTTATGAACACTGAAGCTTTCTTT. The V call is TRBV28, the J call TRBJ1-1; 7 positions match TRBD1. After removal of 2 bases from V and 0 bases from J, the junction contained 9 bases not matched to a gene. The CDR3 runs to 17 residues. From germline, CDR1 is MDHEN and CDR2 SYDVKM.

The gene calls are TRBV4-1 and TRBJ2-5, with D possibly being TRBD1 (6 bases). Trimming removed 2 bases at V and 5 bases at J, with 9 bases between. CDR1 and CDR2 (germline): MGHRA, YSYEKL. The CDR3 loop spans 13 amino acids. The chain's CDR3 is CASSQRQVETQYF. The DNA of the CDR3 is TGCGCCAGCAGCCAAAGACAGGTGGAGACCCAGTACTTC.

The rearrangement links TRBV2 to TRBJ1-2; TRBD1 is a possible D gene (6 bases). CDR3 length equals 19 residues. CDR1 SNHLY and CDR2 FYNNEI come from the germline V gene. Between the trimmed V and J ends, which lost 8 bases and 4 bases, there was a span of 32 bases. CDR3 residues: CASPGPLTVGGYAGYGYTF. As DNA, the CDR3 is TGTGCCAGCCCAGGCCCCCTGACAGTTGGGGGCTACGCTGGCTATGGCTACACCTTC.

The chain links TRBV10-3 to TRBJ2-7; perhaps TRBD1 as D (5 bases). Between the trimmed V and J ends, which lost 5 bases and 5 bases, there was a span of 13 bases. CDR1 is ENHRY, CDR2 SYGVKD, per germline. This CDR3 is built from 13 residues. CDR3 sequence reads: CAISRRSGNEQYF. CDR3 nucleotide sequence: TGTGCCATCAGTAGAAGGTCAGGGAACGAGCAGTACTTC.

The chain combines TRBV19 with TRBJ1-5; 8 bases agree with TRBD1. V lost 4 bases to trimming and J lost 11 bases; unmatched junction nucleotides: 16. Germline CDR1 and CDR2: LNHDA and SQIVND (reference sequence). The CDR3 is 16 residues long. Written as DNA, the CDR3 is TGTGCCAGTAGTAAGTTTGGGACAGGAGTCAATAAGTCCCAGCATTTT. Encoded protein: CASSKFGTGVNKSQHF.

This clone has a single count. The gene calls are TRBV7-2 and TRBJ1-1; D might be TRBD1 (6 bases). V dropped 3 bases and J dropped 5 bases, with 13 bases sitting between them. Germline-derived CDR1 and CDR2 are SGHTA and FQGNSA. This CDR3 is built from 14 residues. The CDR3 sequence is CASSFRTVITEAFF. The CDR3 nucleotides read TGTGCCAGCAGCTTCCGGACAGTTATTACTGAAGCTTTCTTT.

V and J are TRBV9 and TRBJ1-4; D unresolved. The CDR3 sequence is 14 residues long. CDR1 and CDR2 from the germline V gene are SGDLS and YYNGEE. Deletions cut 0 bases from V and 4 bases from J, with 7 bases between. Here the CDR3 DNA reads TGTGCCAGCAGCGTAGGAGGGATTAATGAAAAACTGTTTTTT. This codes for CASSVGGINEKLFF.

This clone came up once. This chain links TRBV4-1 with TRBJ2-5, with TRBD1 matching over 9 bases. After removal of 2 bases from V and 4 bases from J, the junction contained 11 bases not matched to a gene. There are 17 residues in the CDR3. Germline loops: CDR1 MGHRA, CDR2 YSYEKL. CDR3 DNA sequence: TGCGCCAGCAGCCAAAAGGACAGGGGATGGTTCGCAGAGACCCAGTACTTC. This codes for CASSQKDRGWFAETQYF.

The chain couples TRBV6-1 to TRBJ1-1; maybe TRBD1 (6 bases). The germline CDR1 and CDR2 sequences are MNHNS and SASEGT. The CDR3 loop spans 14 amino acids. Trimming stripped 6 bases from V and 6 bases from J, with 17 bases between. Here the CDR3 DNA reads TGTGCCAGCAGAGCCGGACAGATCAAAGCTGAAGCTTTCTTT. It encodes CASRAGQIKAEAFF.

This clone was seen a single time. The CDR3 loop is CASSQGQGNTEAFF. CDR3 DNA: TGCGCCAGCAGCCAAGGACAGGGGAACACTGAAGCTTTCTTT. This rearrangement joins TRBV4-1 to TRBJ1-1; 7 bases are a match to TRBD1. Germline assignment: CDR1 MGHRA and CDR2 YSYEKL. Trimming at V came to 1 base and at J to 1 base, leaving 0 bases not matched to a gene. The CDR3 has 14 residues.